The 30 T cell receptor beta chains in this list originate from one sample, sequenced in a study of breast tumors, draining lymph nodes, adjacent tissues. Axillary draining lymph nodes of breast cancer patients supplied the node samples. Each CDR3 protein is one row after TCRdb ran MiXCR on the multiplex PCR reads. The sample records over 70,000 distinct CDR3 sequences, roughly 28% being singletons. The sequencing sample was made of axillary lymph node tissue. The receptors originated from a female donor with breast cancer. Some clones in this sample may be carry-over from other donors' samples.

This clonotype was seen ten or more times. The chain employs TRBV5-8 and TRBJ1-4, with D unresolved. This CDR3 has 13 residues. Between the trimmed V and J ends, which lost 0 bases and 10 bases, there was a span of 10 bases. The germline CDR1 and CDR2 sequences are SGHTS and YDEGEE. The CDR3, as DNA: TGTGCCAGCAGCTTGGCGGGCAGGAGAAAACTGTTTTTT. Translation gives CASSLAGRRKLFF.

J is TRBJ1-4 and V is TRBV19; 10 bases fit TRBD1. The CDR3 has 15 residues. Germline V gives CDR1 LNHDA, CDR2 SQIVND (reference sequence). Losses at the gene ends were 6 bases for V and 6 bases for J; bases not matched to a gene: 7. The CDR3 nucleotides are TGTGCCAGTAGATTCGGGACAGGGGCGCATGAAAAACTGTTTTTT. Translating it yields CASRFGTGAHEKLFF. The entire variable domain, with the rest obtained from reference TRBV19 and TRBJ1-4, is as follows: DGGITQSPKYLFRKEGQNVTLSCEQNLNHDAMYWYRQDPGQGLRLIYYSQIVNDFQKGDIAEGYSVSREKKESFPLTVTSAQKNPTAFYLCASRFGTGAHEKLFFGSGTQLSVL.

The table lists this clonotype with a few counts. With a much larger clone just one base away, this may be a read error. The chain has TRBV19 and TRBJ2-1; D not resolved. This CDR3 comprises 17 residues. CDR1 and CDR2 (germline): LNHDA, SQIVND (reference sequence). CDR3 nucleotide sequence: TGTGCCAGTAGTATAGCCTTACACTTCGGCTCCTACAATGAGCAGTCCTTC. Its protein is CASSIALHFGSYNEQSF.

The V and J genes are TRBV7-8 and TRBJ2-7, with TRBD2 as a possible D gene (6 bases). The CDR3 has 16 residues. Germline CDR1 and CDR2: SGHVS and FQNEAQ. Trimming removed 6 bases at V and 5 bases at J, with 23 bases between. In nucleotides, the CDR3 is TGTGCCAGCAGTTTACATACGGGAGTACATCCCCACGAGCAGTACTTC. The encoded protein is CASSLHTGVHPHEQYF.

The chain recombines TRBV19 with TRBJ1-2; D remains unclear. Germline V CDR1 and CDR2: LNHDA, SQIVND (reference sequence). The CDR3 totals 13 residues. V dropped 3 bases and J dropped 9 bases, with 14 bases sitting between them. For the CDR3, the DNA is TGTGCCAGTAGTATCGGCGGCCTGGAAAGCTACACCTTC. It encodes CASSIGGLESYTF.

This clonotype showed up many times. CDR3 in DNA: TGCGCCAGCAGCTTGGCCACCGGTCTGGTAAGCTACACCTTC. It specifies CASSLATGLVSYTF. This chain joins TRBV5-1 and TRBJ1-2; D is unclear. The CDR3 totals 14 residues. The germline V gene has CDR1 SGHRS and CDR2 YFSETQ. The ends were cut back, 0 bases at V and 9 bases at J, with 15 bases in the middle.

The chain recombines TRBV19 with TRBJ1-1; possible D gene TRBD1, 5 bases. The length of the CDR3 is 15 residues. V lost 7 bases and J lost 3, with 18 bases in between. Per germline, CDR1 LNHDA and CDR2 SQIVND (reference sequence). The chain's CDR3 is CASTPGSGRDTEAFF. CDR3 coding DNA: TGTGCCAGTACCCCAGGATCAGGGAGGGACACTGAAGCTTTCTTT.

This clonotype was picked up many times. The chain links TRBV6-2 or TRBV6-3 to TRBJ1-2; D unresolved. The CDR3 runs 13 residues. Trimming stripped 0 bases from V and 2 bases from J, with 4 bases between. CDR1 and CDR2 from the germline V gene are MNHEY and SVGEGT. CDR3 DNA: TGTGCCAGCAGTTACTCGACGAACTATGGCTACACCTTC. Translating gives CASSYSTNYGYTF.

The rearrangement uses TRBV12-3 or TRBV12-4 and TRBJ2-1, with a possible D match to TRBD2 (5 bases). This CDR3 has 16 amino acids. Deletions cut 0 bases from V and 6 bases from J, with 15 bases between. CDR3 bases: TGTGCCAGCAGTTTAGCGGGTACCGAGGGTGCCAATGAGCAGTTCTTC. Protein product: CASSLAGTEGANEQFF.

This clonotype was counted at least ten times. The chain combines TRBV5-1 with TRBJ2-3; possibly TRBD1 for D (5 bases). CDR1 SGHRS and CDR2 YFSETQ come from the germline V gene. The CDR3 has 16 residues. The V end lost 0 bases, the J end lost 3 bases, and 14 bases lay between the germline ends. CDR3 loop: CASSLEGEPRTDTQYF. The CDR3 nucleotides read TGCGCCAGCAGCTTGGAAGGGGAACCCCGGACAGATACGCAGTATTTT.

For this clonotype: This sequence may be a read error, since a much larger clone differs from it by one base. The chain couples TRBV6-2 or TRBV6-3 to TRBJ2-7, with 8 bases matching TRBD2. Germline CDR1 reads MNHEY; CDR2 reads SVGEGT. The ends lost 7 bases at V and 6 bases at J; junction bases unmatched: 8. CDR3 length: 13 amino acids. In DNA, the CDR3 is TGTGCCAGCAACAACGGGAGGGCCGTCGAGCAGTACTTC. The encoded protein is CASNNGRAVEQYF.

In its sample, this clonotype was seen many times. This rearrangement joins TRBV12-3 or TRBV12-4 to TRBJ2-7, with 7 nucleotides matching TRBD1. CDR3 size: 15 residues. With V trimmed by 0 bases and J by 4 bases, 6 bases remained unmatched. CDR3 DNA sequence: TGTGCCAGCAGTTTAGCAGGGGGCCTCTCGTACGAGCAGTACTTC. It specifies CASSLAGGLSYEQYF.

As for this clonotype: A much bigger clone sits one base away, suggesting this may be a read error. The gene calls are TRBV7-9 and TRBJ1-6, with D tentatively TRBD1 (5 bases). Between the trimmed V and J ends, which lost 3 bases and 11 bases, there was a span of 11 bases. The CDR3 spans 13 residues. CDR1 and CDR2 (germline): SEHNR, FQNEAQ (reference sequence). DNA for the CDR3: TGTGCCAGCAGCTTCCAGGGAAGACCACCCCTCCACTTT. Its translation is CASSFQGRPPLHF.

There are many counts of this clonotype. The chain carries TRBV7-8 and TRBJ2-3; 10 bases are shared with TRBD2. CDR3 size: 16 residues. J was trimmed by 3 bases and V by 1 base; bases with no gene match: 4. From germline, CDR1 is SGHVS and CDR2 FQNEAQ. The CDR3 DNA reads TGTGCCAGCAGCTTAGTACTAGCGGGACAAACAGATACGCAGTATTTT. It codes for CASSLVLAGQTDTQYF.

On this clonotype itself: At one end, the junction sequence differs from germline, possibly due to a read error. V gene TRBV7-2 combines with J gene TRBJ2-1; D ambiguous. Looked up from germline, CDR1 is SGHTA and CDR2 is FQGNSA. CDR3 length: 15 residues. CDR3 amino acids: CTNSLELSSYNEQFF. The CDR3 nucleotides read TGTACCAACAGCTTAGAACTGAGCTCCTACAATGAGCAGTTCTTC.

This chain uses TRBV7-9 with TRBJ2-3, with 10 positions matching TRBD2. Germline V lookup: CDR1 SEHNR, CDR2 FQNEAQ (reference sequence). V lost 5 bases, J lost 1 base, and 9 bases stayed unmatched. CDR3 length: 17 residues. The CDR3 DNA reads TGTGCCAGCAGCCAAACTAGCGGGGTGAGGGGCACAGATACGCAGTATTTT. Translated, it gives CASSQTSGVRGTDTQYF.

This clonotype was seen many times. The CDR3 nucleotides are TGTGCCAGCAGGGAATCTGAAGGCTTCTCTGGGGCCAACGTCCTGACTTTC. This sequence encodes CASRESEGFSGANVLTF. V and J are TRBV4-2 and TRBJ2-6; D gene ambiguous. The CDR3 consists of 17 residues. V was trimmed by 6 bases and J by 0 bases, leaving 15 bases between them. Germline values: CDR1 LGHNA, CDR2 YNFKEQ.

This clonotype was detected ten times or more. This rearrangement joins TRBV5-8 to TRBJ1-2; D unresolved. V gave up 2 bases and J gave up 4 bases, with 6 bases separating them. CDR3 length: 12 amino acids. The germline gives CDR1 SGHTS, CDR2 YDEGEE. The CDR3 bases are TGTGCCAGCAGCTTACCGGTCTATGGCTACACCTTC. Translating it yields CASSLPVYGYTF.

In its sample, this clonotype was seen many times. The V and J genes are TRBV10-3 and TRBJ1-3; 7 nucleotides align to TRBD1. Looked up from germline, CDR1 is ENHRY and CDR2 is SYGVKD. The CDR3 contains 16 residues. After removal of 10 bases from V and 0 bases from J, the junction contained 12 bases not matched to a gene. CDR3 sequence reads: CATTATGSHSGNTIYF. As DNA, the CDR3 is TGTGCCACCACCGCGACAGGGTCTCACTCTGGAAACACCATATATTTT.

On this clonotype itself: At one boundary the junction diverges from the germline segment, which might be a read error. The V gene is TRBV25-1, the J gene TRBJ1-6, with D possibly being TRBD1 (6 bases). The CDR3 runs to 14 residues. The germline gives CDR1 MGHDK, CDR2 SYGVNS. In nucleotides, the CDR3 is TGTGCCAGTGACCCCGGGGGCTTTGATTCCCCCCTCCACTTT. This codes for CASDPGGFDSPLHF.

The chain combines TRBV20-1 with TRBJ1-1, with D perhaps matching TRBD1 (5 bases). Deletions cut 3 bases from V and 4 bases from J, with 12 bases between. The CDR3 totals 13 residues. Germline CDR1 reads DFQATT; CDR2 reads SNEGSKA (reference sequence). CDR3 nucleotides: TGCAGTGCTAGGCGGCAGGGTGGCACTGAAGCTTTCTTT. Translated, it gives CSARRQGGTEAFF.

To note about this clonotype: A much larger clone lies one base from this, so it may be a read error. V gene TRBV5-4 combines with J gene TRBJ1-2; possible D gene TRBD1, 5 bases. Germline CDR1 is SGHNT and CDR2 is YYREEE (reference sequence). This CDR3 is 13 amino acids long. Trimming removed 4 bases at V and 4 bases at J, with 11 bases between. In nucleotides, the CDR3 is TGTGCCAGCAGCGGGACGGTAGCCTATGGCTACACCTTC. The encoded protein is CASSGTVAYGYTF.

Ten or more counts support this clonotype. The rearrangement links TRBV5-1 to TRBJ2-3; D is unclear. CDR1 is SGHRS and CDR2 is YFSETQ in the germline V gene. This CDR3 comprises 8 residues. CDR3 protein: CSTDTQYF. Written as DNA, the CDR3 is TGCTCCACAGATACGCAGTATTTT. Looking up the rest from reference TRBV5-1 and TRBJ2-3 gives the full variable domain: KAGVTQTPRYLIKTRGQQVTLSCSPISGHRSVSWYQQTPGQGLQFLFEYFSETQRNKGNFPGRFSGRQFSNSRSEMNVSTLELGDSALYLCSTDTQYFGPGTRLTVL.

The chain employs TRBV27 and TRBJ2-7; 16 bases line up with TRBD2. Germline CDR1 MNHEY, CDR2 SMNVEV (reference sequence). V gave up 6 bases and J gave up 5 bases; unmatched junction bases: 4. The length of the CDR3 is 15 residues. This chain's CDR3 is CASRGTSGRVNEQYF. The CDR3 DNA follows: TGTGCCAGCAGAGGGACTAGCGGGAGGGTGAACGAGCAGTACTTC.

The table lists this clonotype with many counts. The rearrangement joins TRBV12-5 to TRBJ2-1; D might be TRBD2 (6 bases). Germline V gene lookup returns CDR1 LGHNT and CDR2 FRNRAP. The length of the CDR3 is 14 residues. Trimming cost V 1 base and J 10 bases, with 14 bases left between them. The chain's CDR3 is CASGLGTTYGEQFF. The CDR3 DNA is TGTGCTAGTGGTTTGGGGACTACCTACGGGGAGCAGTTCTTC.

The table lists this clonotype with many counts. Just one base apart from a much larger clone, this may be a read error. This chain joins TRBV6-5 and TRBJ1-6; no clear D. The CDR3 has 13 amino acids. Germline CDR1 and CDR2: MNHEY and SVGAGI. In nucleotides, the CDR3 is TGTGCCAGCAGTCACTCGTTTAATTCACCCCTCCACTTT. Amino acid sequence: CASSHSFNSPLHF.

This clonotype was observed many times. The V and J genes are TRBV10-3 and TRBJ1-3; unclear D gene. Germline V gene sequence: CDR1 ENHRY, CDR2 SYGVKD. This CDR3 region has 14 residues. V lost 0 bases and J 9 bases, leaving 12 bases between the germline ends. CDR3 in amino acids: CAISESDGPRTIYF. The CDR3 DNA follows: TGTGCCATCAGTGAGTCGGATGGACCTCGCACCATATATTTT.

This clonotype appeared many times. This rearrangement joins TRBV11-2 to TRBJ1-3; no definite D call. This CDR3 is built from 13 residues. Trimming removed 5 bases from V and 9 bases from J, with 14 bases in between. Germline CDR1 SGHAT, CDR2 FQNNGV. The CDR3 protein is CASSRDLKTTIYF. The CDR3 region has the DNA TGTGCCAGCAGCCGCGACCTGAAAACCACCATATATTTT. Filled out from reference TRBV11-2 and TRBJ1-3, the complete variable domain reads EAGVAQSPRYKIIEKRQSVAFWCNPISGHATLYWYQQILGQGPKLLIQFQNNGVVDDSQLPKDRFSAERLKGVDSTLKIQPAKLEDSAVYLCASSRDLKTTIYFGEGSWLTVV.

The sample holds many counts of this clonotype. The chain couples TRBV28 to TRBJ1-6, with 11 bases identical to TRBD1. V lost 2 bases and J lost 7; bases outside the gene matches: 13. The CDR3 extends over 19 amino acids. Looked up from germline, CDR1 is MDHEN and CDR2 is SYDVKM. CDR3 residues: CASSLRSLRRDRGNSPLHF. As DNA, the CDR3 is TGTGCCAGCAGTTTAAGGTCATTACGCCGGGACAGGGGGAATTCACCCCTCCACTTT.

This clonotype was recorded many times. The chain combines TRBV5-4 with TRBJ1-5, with D tentatively TRBD1 (6 bases). The CDR3 spans 15 residues. Trimming left V 0 bases short and J 7 bases short, with 14 bases between. CDR1 is SGHNT and CDR2 is YYREEE in the germline V gene (reference sequence). CDR3 region: CASSLEGGSGQPQHF. The CDR3 nucleotides read TGTGCCAGCAGCTTGGAGGGGGGGAGTGGACAGCCCCAGCATTTT.